This T cell receptor beta chain derives from a study of blood T cell repertoires in COVID-19. The CDR3 spans 15 residues. The germline gives CDR1 SGHTS, CDR2 YDEGEE. V was clipped by 2 bases and J by 2 bases, with 10 bases between them. The method was immunoSEQ multiplex PCR; TCRdb's version includes in-frame clones alone and lacks a portion of them. The sample has 150,000 to 180,000 clones; roughly 84% are singletons. The V gene is TRBV5-8, the J gene TRBJ1-4, with a tentative D call TRBD1 (5 bases). Sequencing was done on a sample of peripheral blood. This TCR came from a woman between 55 and 75 years old with COVID-19, enrolled during active disease. The CDR3 region has the DNA TGTGCCAGCAGCTTACCGGGACTTACTAATGAAAAACTGTTTTTT. It yields the protein CASSLPGLTNEKLFF.